This T cell receptor beta chain was retrieved from a study of CD4 T cells in relation to SARS-CoV-2 and coronaviruses. On the study more broadly: After roughly eleven days of antigen culture, PBMC TCR beta CDR3s were sequenced. Two subjects were Hispanic; patients were under 10 males and 4 females.

90,000 to 100,000 naive or memory CD4+ cells were cultured with CEF peptides for under twelve days. Note on this clone: The antigen is unknown.

Libraries were prepared by immunoSEQ multiplex PCR; TCRdb keeps only in-frame clonotypes and omits some of them. The sample carries about 38,000 clones, around 74% recorded once. Sequencing input: memory CD4+ T cells from PBMCs, cultured in vitro. The origin of this receptor is an adult with COVID-19.

The CDR3 here is CASSQYREASYEQYF. The DNA for the CDR3 is TGTGCCAGCAGCCAATATCGGGAGGCCTCCTACGAGCAGTACTTC. V gene TRBV3-1 (or the pseudogene TRBV3-2) combines with J gene TRBJ2-7; 7 positions match TRBD2. The CDR3 consists of 15 residues. The ends lost 2 bases at V and 0 bases at J; junction bases unmatched: 4. Germline lookup yields CDR1 LGHDT and CDR2 YNNKEL (reference sequence).